This note documents a single T cell receptor beta chain sequence. Per the authors' pipeline: For nucleated cells, counts were estimated from reference gene primer amplification. Repertoires were generated with immunoSEQ multiplex PCR, while TCRdb's copy carries only in-frame clones and drops some. Clone size and the V and J calls come from that table; the DNA yielded D and trimming. The sample consists of tens of thousands of clones, 80% to 85% of them appearing once. Germline V gene lookup returns CDR1 SGHTA and CDR2 FQGTGA. There are 13 residues in the CDR3. V shed 4 bases and J shed 8 bases, with 12 bases lying between them. The entry originates in a study of blood T cell repertoires in COVID-19. For the study at large: COVID-19 samples from acute and convalescent phases originated in the United States, Italy and Spain. T cells, B-cell-depleted T cells, or PBMCs supplied cDNA or gDNA.

Input material: peripheral blood. The sequence derives from a human donor in a cohort sampled during active COVID-19. The rearrangement uses TRBV7-3 and TRBJ2-1; the D is unclear. The CDR3 bases are TGTGCCAGCAGCTCCATTCCCCGGGATGAGCAGTTCTTC. The encoded protein is CASSSIPRDEQFF.